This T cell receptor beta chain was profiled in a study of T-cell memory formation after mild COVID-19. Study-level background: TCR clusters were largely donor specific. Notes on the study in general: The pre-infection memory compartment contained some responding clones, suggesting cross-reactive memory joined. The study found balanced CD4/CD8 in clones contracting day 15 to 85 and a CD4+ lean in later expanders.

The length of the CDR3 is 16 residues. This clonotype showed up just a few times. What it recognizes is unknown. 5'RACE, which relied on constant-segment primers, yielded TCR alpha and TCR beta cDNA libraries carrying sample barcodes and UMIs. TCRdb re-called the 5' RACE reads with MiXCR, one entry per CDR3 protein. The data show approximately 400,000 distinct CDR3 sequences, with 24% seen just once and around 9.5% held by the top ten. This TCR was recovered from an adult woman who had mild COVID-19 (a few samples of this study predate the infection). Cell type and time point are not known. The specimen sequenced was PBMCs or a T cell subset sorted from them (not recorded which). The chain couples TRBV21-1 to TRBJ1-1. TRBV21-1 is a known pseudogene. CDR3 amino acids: CASSKGNGVRDTEAFF. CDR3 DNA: TGTGCCAGCAGCAAAGGTAACGGGGTACGGGACACTGAAGCTTTCTTT.